This entry is about one T cell receptor (beta chain). Its antigen remains unknown. The germline gives CDR1 SGHKS, CDR2 YYEKEE (reference sequence). The CDR3 runs 14 residues. This specimen comes from a study of CXCR3-negative and CXCR3-positive naive CD8 T cells. Notes on the study in general: Naive cells that were CXCR3-positive had more hydrophobic TRB CDR3s (compared with CXCR3-negative naive cells). Memory CD8+ cells showed much lower diversity, while both naive subsets were comparably high.

Through 5' RACE with UMI labels, the TRB cDNA libraries were prepared. No DNA is given; TCRdb re-called the 5' RACE reads and lists each CDR3 protein once. This listing includes some 64,000 distinct CDR3 sequences. Within the CD8+ T cell compartment, naive cells were CD45RO-CCR7+CD27+CD95-. Source material: naive CXCR3+ CD8+ T cells from blood. The subset is: CD45RO-CCR7+CD27+CD95- naive CD8+ T cells expressing CXCR3 (TNR3+). The J gene is TRBJ2-7, the V gene TRBV5-5. This TCR was recovered from a human donor in good health. Some clones in this sample may be carry-over from other donors' samples. CDR3 loop: CASSWDESSYEQYF.